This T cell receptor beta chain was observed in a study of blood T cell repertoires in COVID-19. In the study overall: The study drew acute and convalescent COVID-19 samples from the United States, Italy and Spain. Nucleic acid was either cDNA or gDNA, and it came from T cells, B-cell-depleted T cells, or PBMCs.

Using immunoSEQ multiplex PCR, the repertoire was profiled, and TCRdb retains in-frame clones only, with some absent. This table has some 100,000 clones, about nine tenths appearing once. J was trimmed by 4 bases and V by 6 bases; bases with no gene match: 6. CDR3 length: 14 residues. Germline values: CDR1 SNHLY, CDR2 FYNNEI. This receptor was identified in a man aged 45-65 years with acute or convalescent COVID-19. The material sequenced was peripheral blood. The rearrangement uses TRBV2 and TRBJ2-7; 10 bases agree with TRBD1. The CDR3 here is CASREPGQGYEQYF. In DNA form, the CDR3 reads TGTGCCAGCAGGGAACCGGGACAGGGGTACGAGCAGTACTTC.